A single sample gave rise to the 28 T cell receptor beta chains below, sequenced in a study of neoadjuvant anti-PD-1 for oral cavity cancer. Profiling relied on immunoSEQ multiplex PCR, and the TCRdb table lists in-frame clones only, not all of them. The table includes around 15,000 clones, approximately 65% detected once. The specimen comprised PBMCs, sampled before nivolumab (anti-PD-1) treatment. These receptors were taken from a person between 40 and 79 years old with oral cavity squamous cell carcinoma.

The table lists this clone with a few counts. V gene TRBV11-2 combines with J gene TRBJ2-7, with TRBD2 matching 13 bases. J was trimmed by 5 bases and V by 5 bases; bases with no gene match: 18. In germline, CDR1 is SGHAT, CDR2 FQNNGV. The CDR3 is made up of 19 amino acids. DNA for the CDR3: TGTGCCAGCAGCGTCCGACTAGCGGGAGGATCAGCGAAGGGGGACGAGCAGTACTTC. This sequence encodes CASSVRLAGGSAKGDEQYF. Combining the CDR3 with reference TRBV11-2 and TRBJ2-7 gives the whole variable domain EAGVAQSPRYKIIEKRQSVAFWCNPISGHATLYWYQQILGQGPKLLIQFQNNGVVDDSQLPKDRFSAERLKGVDSTLKIQPAKLEDSAVYLCASSVRLAGGSAKGDEQYFGPGTRLTVT.

This clone came up a few times. The chain has TRBV28 and TRBJ1-2, with D possibly matching TRBD1 (5 bases). The V gene's germline CDR1 is MDHEN and CDR2 SYDVKM. The V and J ends lost 8 bases and 2 bases respectively, with 6 bases between them. The CDR3 extends over 11 amino acids. In DNA, the CDR3 is TGTGCCAGCGGGGGGAACTATGGCTACACCTTC. Translated: CASGGNYGYTF.

The V gene is TRBV9, the J gene TRBJ1-3; D call uncertain. V was pared by 0 bases and J by 0 bases, with 10 bases between. Germline CDR1 and CDR2: SGDLS and YYNGEE. The CDR3 loop spans 16 amino acids. The CDR3 region has the DNA TGTGCCAGCAGCGTAGGGGGATTCAACTCTGGAAACACCATATATTTT. This translates into CASSVGGFNSGNTIYF.

This chain joins TRBV2 and TRBJ2-1; 9 nucleotides agree with TRBD2. The CDR3 length is 15 residues. Looked up from germline, CDR1 is SNHLY and CDR2 is FYNNEI. Trimming cost V 6 bases and J 2 bases; bases outside gene matches: 5. CDR3: CASSGTSQAYNEQFF. In DNA form, the CDR3 reads TGTGCCAGCAGCGGGACTAGCCAAGCCTACAATGAGCAGTTCTTC.

This clone was counted a few times. The chain has TRBV6-4 and TRBJ2-1, with a tentative D call TRBD2 (6 bases). The CDR3 contains 15 residues. Trimming left V 6 bases short and J 6 bases short, with 18 bases between. Germline V CDR1 and CDR2: MRHNA, SNTAGT. In nucleotides, the CDR3 is TGTGCCAGCAGCCCCGGGGGAGTCGTCTCCAATGAGCAGTTCTTC. This encodes CASSPGGVVSNEQFF.

This rearrangement joins TRBV20-1 to TRBJ2-7; no clear D. The CDR3 loop spans 11 amino acids. Germline CDR1 DFQATT, CDR2 SNEGSKA (reference sequence). Trimming stripped 6 bases from V and 6 bases from J, with 12 bases between. DNA of the CDR3: TGCAGTGCCAGGCCCCACCTCGAGCAGTACTTC. Translation: CSARPHLEQYF.

The V gene is TRBV7-2, the J gene TRBJ2-2, with D uncertain. Germline CDR1 SGHTA, CDR2 FQGNSA. The CDR3 spans 17 residues. Trimming removed 5 bases from V and 6 bases from J, with 22 bases in between. CDR3: CASSPPSFWARSGELFF. As DNA, the CDR3 is TGTGCCAGCAGCCCCCCTAGTTTTTGGGCCAGGTCCGGGGAGCTGTTTTTT.

V is TRBV13 and J is TRBJ1-2; 8 bases line up with TRBD1. Trimming took 5 bases from V and 2 from J; bases not matched to a gene: 4. Germline lookup yields CDR1 PRHDT and CDR2 FYEKMQ (reference sequence). This CDR3 comprises 14 residues. The DNA for the CDR3 is TGTGCCAGCAGCCTGGGGACAGGCAACTATGGCTACACCTTC. Amino acid sequence: CASSLGTGNYGYTF.

To note about this clone: It is unclear where the CDR3 begins or ends on the DNA, so no DNA is shown, and the CDR3 is as TCRdb lists it. The chain has TRBV27 and TRBJ2-7; whether TRBD1, the table's D call, matches the DNA was not checked. CDR1 is MNHEY and CDR2 is SMNVEV in the germline V gene (reference sequence). With termini counted, the CDR3 has 16 amino acids. This CDR3 is CASSTSTGSLIYEQYF.

This clone was seen more than once but under ten times. The chain carries TRBV10-3 and TRBJ2-1, with 10 positions matching TRBD2. Per the germline V gene, CDR1 is ENHRY and CDR2 is SYGVKD. This CDR3 comprises 12 residues. CDR3 coding DNA: TGTGCTGCGGGGACTAGCGCTAATGAGCAGTTCTTC. Encoded protein: CAAGTSANEQFF.

This clone has only a few counts. The genes are TRBV19 and TRBJ1-5, with 7 bases fitting TRBD1. The CDR3 has 16 residues. The V gene's germline CDR1 is LNHDA and CDR2 SQIVND (reference sequence). V was pared by 4 bases and J by 1 base, with 7 bases of the junction left unmatched. The CDR3 bases are TGTGCCAGTAGTACAACAGGGGAATGGAGCAATCAGCCCCAGCATTTT. Its translation: CASSTTGEWSNQPQHF.

The genes are TRBV30 and TRBJ1-5, with D perhaps TRBD1 (5 bases). Germline-derived CDR1 and CDR2 are GTSNPN and SVGIG (reference sequence). This CDR3 region has 13 residues. V lost 0 bases and J lost 12, with 15 bases in between. The chain's CDR3 is CAWSVPGGGDQHF. CDR3 nucleotide sequence: TGTGCCTGGAGTGTACCCGGGGGGGGTGACCAGCATTTT.

The rearrangement uses TRBV11-3 and TRBJ2-7, with TRBD2 matching 7 bases. The CDR3 is 13 amino acids. Germline V gene data show CDR1 as SGHNT and CDR2 as YENEEA. V trimming: 5 bases; J trimming: 0 bases; junction bases outside the gene matches: 1. The CDR3 coding sequence is TGTGCCAGCAGCGGCGGGGGCTCCTACGAGCAGTACTTC. Its protein is CASSGGGSYEQYF.

The V gene is TRBV2, the J gene TRBJ2-5; D may correspond to TRBD1 or TRBD2 (6 bases each). The germline V and J ends were trimmed by 4 bases and 5 bases, with 14 bases remaining between them. Germline lookup yields CDR1 SNHLY and CDR2 FYNNEI. The CDR3 has 14 residues. The CDR3 region has the DNA TGTGCCAGCAGTGGGGGGGCCGGATTGGAGACCCAGTACTTC. Amino acid sequence: CASSGGAGLETQYF. Together with reference TRBV2 and TRBJ2-5, the CDR3 gives the full variable domain: EPEVTQTPSHQVTQMGQEVILRCVPISNHLYFYWYRQILGQKVEFLVSFYNNEISEKSEIFDDQFSVERPDGSNFTLKIRSTKLEDSAMYFCASSGGAGLETQYFGPGTRLLVL.

The V call is TRBV6-5, the J call TRBJ1-2; the match to TRBD1 covers 8 bases. J lost 8 bases, V lost 2 bases, and 4 bases had no gene match. Germline values: CDR1 MNHEY, CDR2 SVGAGI. The CDR3 length is 13 residues. CDR3 protein: CASSYATGDGYTF. The CDR3 DNA sequence: TGTGCCAGCAGTTACGCGACAGGGGACGGCTACACCTTC.

The V gene is TRBV30, the J gene TRBJ1-2; the D gene is possibly TRBD1 (5 bases). Germline CDR1 and CDR2: GTSNPN and SVGIG (reference sequence). This CDR3 spans 16 amino acids. Trimming cost V 0 bases and J 3 bases, with 17 bases left between them. CDR3: CAWSVQVSVDYYGYTF. In nucleotides, the CDR3 is TGTGCCTGGAGTGTACAGGTCAGCGTCGACTACTATGGCTACACCTTC. The variable domain in full, with the rest retrieved from reference TRBV30 and TRBJ1-2, is SQTIHQWPATLVQPVGSPLSLECTVEGTSNPNLYWYRQAAGRGLQLLFYSVGIGQISSEVPQNLSASRPQDRQFILSSKKLLLSDSGFYLCAWSVQVSVDYYGYTFGSGTRLTVV.

V and J are TRBV30 and TRBJ1-4; 7 bases agree with TRBD1. The CDR3 is made up of 14 amino acids. The germline V gene encodes CDR1 GTSNPN and CDR2 SVGIG (reference sequence). V lost 6 bases, J lost 7 bases, and 11 bases stayed unmatched. The DNA of the CDR3 is TGTGCCTGTAATACAGGGGCCCTGGGTGAAAAACTGTTTTTT. As protein: CACNTGALGEKLFF.

The genes are TRBV5-3 and TRBJ2-5, with a possible D match to TRBD2 (6 bases). TRBV5-3 is labeled an ORF, and its function is uncertain. The CDR3 runs to 15 residues. With 5 bases removed from V and 5 bases from J, the gap between germline ends came to 19 bases. DNA of the CDR3: TGTGCCAGAAGGGGTCGGGACTCCAAAGTGGAGACCCAGTACTTC. This sequence encodes CARRGRDSKVETQYF.

This clone was detected only a few times. The chain is built from TRBV5-1 and TRBJ1-2; D is unresolved. V was cut by 1 base and J by 4 bases, with 14 bases left in between. The CDR3 runs to 15 residues. CDR1 and CDR2 from the germline V gene are SGHRS and YFSETQ. CDR3 nucleotides: TGCGCCAGCAGCTTGAGGGCAGGCGAAATCTATGGCTACACCTTC. Its translation is CASSLRAGEIYGYTF.

The rearrangement links TRBV5-1 to TRBJ2-2; 8 bases are a match to TRBD1. The CDR3 sequence is 14 residues long. Germline CDR1 reads SGHRS; CDR2 reads YFSETQ. The junction had 5 bases not matched to a gene; V was cut back by 7 bases and J by 3 bases. CDR3 sequence: CASQSTGDTGELFF. Here the CDR3 DNA reads TGCGCCAGCCAATCGACAGGGGACACCGGGGAGCTGTTTTTT.

V gene TRBV6-6 combines with J gene TRBJ1-2; D gene unclear. The V end lost 2 bases, the J end lost 0 bases, and 7 bases lay between the germline ends. From germline, CDR1 is MNHNY and CDR2 SVGAGI (reference sequence). The CDR3 sequence is 14 residues long. The CDR3 region is CASSYTQANYGYTF. Here the CDR3 DNA reads TGTGCCAGCAGTTACACTCAGGCTAACTATGGCTACACCTTC.

The V and J genes are TRBV10-1 and TRBJ1-2, with TRBD1 identical over 7 bases. Germline loops: CDR1 WNHNN, CDR2 SYGVQD (reference sequence). The CDR3 is 14 amino acids. The ends lost 0 bases at V and 6 bases at J; junction bases unmatched: 4. CDR3 in DNA: TGCGCCAGCAGTGAGTCCGACAGGGAGAATGGCTACACCTTC. Translation: CASSESDRENGYTF.

The chain is built from TRBV6-6 and TRBJ2-7; 10 positions agree with TRBD2. The CDR3 spans 16 residues. CDR1 is MNHNY and CDR2 is SVGAGI in the germline V gene (reference sequence). The V gene end was trimmed by 2 bases and the J gene end by 6 bases; junction bases not matched to a gene: 10. The CDR3 loop is CASSYPASGSSGEQYF. The CDR3 DNA reads TGTGCCAGCAGTTACCCGGCTAGCGGGAGTTCCGGCGAGCAGTACTTC.

This clone was detected only a few times. The chain links TRBV7-6 to TRBJ2-7, with no clear D. The CDR3 has 14 residues. The V end lost 3 bases, the J end lost 0 bases, and 9 bases lay between the germline ends. From germline, CDR1 is SGHVS and CDR2 FNYEAQ. CDR3 residues: CASSFTESSYEQYF. Here the CDR3 DNA reads TGTGCCAGCAGCTTTACCGAGAGCTCCTACGAGCAGTACTTC.

The chain recombines TRBV4-1 with TRBJ1-5; D uncertain. Looked up from germline, CDR1 is MGHRA and CDR2 is YSYEKL. Trimming left V 4 bases short and J 1 base short, with 11 bases between. The CDR3 contains 15 residues. The CDR3: CASSPTEGSNQPQHF. The CDR3 coding sequence is TGCGCCAGCAGCCCCACCGAGGGAAGCAATCAGCCCCAGCATTTT.

This chain connects TRBV5-6 to TRBJ1-5; 7 bases match TRBD1. CDR1 is SGHDT, CDR2 YYEEEE, per germline. This CDR3 has 16 residues. The V gene end was trimmed by 4 bases and the J gene end by 6 bases; junction bases not matched to a gene: 13. For the CDR3, the DNA is TGTGCCAGCAGCGCGCGCCGCGAGGGGGCTGTTCAGCCCCAGCATTTT. It yields the protein CASSARREGAVQPQHF.

The rearrangement joins TRBV5-1 to TRBJ2-3; 9 nucleotides match TRBD2. Germline CDR1 and CDR2: SGHRS and YFSETQ. V was clipped by 1 base and J by 6 bases; unmatched bases: 6. This CDR3 spans 15 amino acids. CDR3 nucleotides: TGCGCCAGCAGCTTGAATAGCGGGAGTCAGGATACGCAGTATTTT. The encoded protein is CASSLNSGSQDTQYF.

The chain combines TRBV6-5 with TRBJ2-7; 13 bases fit TRBD2. CDR1 is MNHEY and CDR2 is SVGAGI in the germline V gene. CDR3 length: 16 residues. V lost 0 bases, J lost 6 bases, and 5 bases stayed unmatched. The CDR3 nucleotides read TGTGCCAGCAGTTACTCTTGGACTAGCGGGAGTTCCGAGCAGTACTTC. Translation: CASSYSWTSGSSEQYF.